The 28 T cell receptor beta chains in this list originate from one sample, sequenced in a study of somatic mutations in cytotoxic T cells in rheumatoid arthritis. Profiled with immunoSEQ multiplex PCR; TCRdb holds only in-frame clones, not every one. The data contain more than 10,000 clones, roughly 74% of them singletons. The material sequenced was CD8+ T cells sorted from blood. The source is a man in his sixties in good health.

J is TRBJ2-7 and V is TRBV4-3; D uncertain. V shed 0 bases and J shed 6 bases, with 12 bases lying between them. This CDR3 contains 14 residues. CDR1 and CDR2 from the germline V gene are LGHNA and YSLEER. The CDR3 coding sequence is TGCGCCAGCAGCCAAGAGGCATTTAGAGGCGAGCAGTACTTC. The encoded protein is CASSQEAFRGEQYF.

CDR3 residues: CASSERTRLGTDTQYF. Here the CDR3 DNA reads TGTGCCAGCAGTGAACGAACACGCTTGGGAACAGATACGCAGTATTTT. The J gene is TRBJ2-3, the V gene TRBV2; D not resolved. Trimming removed 2 bases from V and 3 bases from J, with 15 bases in between. CDR1 SNHLY and CDR2 FYNNEI come from the germline V gene. This CDR3 contains 16 residues.

The chain employs TRBV11-1 and TRBJ2-7; 7 positions agree with TRBD1. In germline, CDR1 is SGHAT, CDR2 FQDESV (reference sequence). V shed 1 base, J shed 5 bases, and the junction held 5 bases outside the gene matches. The CDR3 has 14 amino acids. The CDR3 sequence is CASSLGPGGDEQYF. In nucleotides, the CDR3 is TGTGCCAGCAGCTTAGGCCCAGGGGGTGACGAGCAGTACTTC.

The gene calls are TRBV30 and TRBJ1-1; D gene ambiguous. The CDR3 has 14 amino acids. CDR1 and CDR2 (germline): GTSNPN, SVGIG (reference sequence). V lost 0 bases to trimming and J lost 8 bases, with 16 bases between them. The chain's CDR3 is CAWSVLDRAIEAFF. The CDR3 DNA follows: TGTGCCTGGAGTGTATTGGACCGGGCGATCGAAGCTTTCTTT.

This rearrangement joins TRBV7-6 to TRBJ2-1, with D possibly TRBD2 on 6 matching bases. CDR1 is SGHVS, CDR2 FNYEAQ, per germline. This CDR3 spans 15 amino acids. The V gene lost 1 base and the J gene lost 3 bases, with 10 bases spanning the gap. The CDR3 loop reads CASSLEASVYNEQFF. CDR3 DNA: TGTGCCAGCAGCTTAGAGGCTAGCGTCTACAATGAGCAGTTCTTC.

The chain uses TRBV4-3 and TRBJ2-1; D perhaps matches TRBD2 (6 bases). The CDR3 has 14 amino acids. Germline-derived CDR1 and CDR2 are LGHNA and YSLEER. Between the trimmed V and J ends, which lost 8 bases and 4 bases, there was a span of 15 bases. In DNA form, the CDR3 reads TGCGCCAGCCGAGTTGGACTACAGTACAATGAGCAGTTCTTC. Residues: CASRVGLQYNEQFF.

The chain carries TRBV19 and TRBJ1-1; D remains unclear. V was clipped by 8 bases and J by 0 bases, with 10 bases between them. This CDR3 has 13 amino acids. CDR1 LNHDA and CDR2 SQIVND come from the germline V gene (reference sequence). The CDR3 loop reads CASSDTLNTEAFF. The CDR3 DNA reads as TGTGCCAGTTCTGACACCTTGAACACTGAAGCTTTCTTT.

By share, this clone counts as medium-sized (0.01 to 0.1%). The rearrangement uses TRBV6-1 and TRBJ1-6; TRBD1 might be the D (5 bases). There are 14 residues in the CDR3. The V gene lost 8 bases and the J gene lost 7 bases, with 15 bases spanning the gap. Germline values: CDR1 MNHNS, CDR2 SASEGT. CDR3 sequence reads: CASGVGPTNSPLHF. The DNA for the CDR3 is TGTGCCAGCGGGGTGGGGCCAACCAATTCACCCCTCCACTTT.

J is TRBJ2-2 and V is TRBV7-6; TRBD2 agrees at 8 bases. J was trimmed by 0 bases and V by 9 bases; bases with no gene match: 9. This CDR3 comprises 16 residues. Per germline, CDR1 SGHVS and CDR2 FNYEAQ. This CDR3 reads CASSPGLAPNTGELFF. In nucleotides, the CDR3 is TGTGCCAGTTCTCCCGGACTAGCTCCGAACACCGGGGAGCTGTTTTTT.

The rearrangement joins TRBV7-6 to TRBJ2-7; 7 nucleotides match TRBD2. The J segment lost 3 bases and the V segment lost 5 bases, leaving 13 bases of the junction unmatched. CDR3 length equals 16 residues. Per the germline V gene, CDR1 is SGHVS and CDR2 is FNYEAQ. CDR3 amino acids: CASSPPQAGRFYEQYF. The CDR3 DNA sequence: TGTGCCAGCAGCCCCCCCCAAGCGGGGAGGTTCTACGAGCAGTACTTC. Drawing the rest from reference TRBV7-6 and TRBJ2-7, the complete variable domain is GAGVSQSPRYKVTKRGQDVALRCDPISGHVSLYWYRQALGQGPEFLTYFNYEAQQDKSGLPNDRFSAERPEGSISTLTIQRTEQRDSAMYRCASSPPQAGRFYEQYFGPGTRLTVT.

The J gene is TRBJ1-4, the V gene TRBV4-2; 8 nucleotides align to TRBD1. Trimming removed 0 bases from V and 3 bases from J; junction bases left unmatched: 9. Germline V gives CDR1 LGHNA, CDR2 YNFKEQ. This CDR3 comprises 18 residues. The CDR3 DNA reads TGTGCCAGCAGCCAAGATGGGCCAGGGGGCGGGTCTAATGAAAAACTGTTTTTT. Its protein is CASSQDGPGGGSNEKLFF.

This chain joins TRBV6-5 and TRBJ1-3; the D gene is possibly TRBD1 (6 bases). The CDR3 is made up of 15 amino acids. Germline V gene data show CDR1 as MNHEY and CDR2 as SVGAGI. V gave up 4 bases and J gave up 0 bases, with 10 bases separating them. DNA for the CDR3: TGTGCCAGCAGTTGGACAGTCAACTCTGGAAACACCATATATTTT. This gives the protein CASSWTVNSGNTIYF.

The chain has TRBV4-3 and TRBJ2-7; TRBD1 might be the D (6 bases). Trimming cost V 1 base and J 7 bases, with 17 bases left between them. Per germline, CDR1 LGHNA and CDR2 YSLEER. The CDR3 runs 15 residues. The CDR3, as DNA: TGCGCCAGCAGCCAAGGTCAGGGGCTCTCTTGGGAGCAGTACTTC. It codes for CASSQGQGLSWEQYF.

This rearrangement joins TRBV6-6 to TRBJ2-1; no definite D call. V lost 0 bases, J lost 4 bases, and 13 bases lay in between. The CDR3 spans 16 residues. The germline CDR1 and CDR2 sequences are MNHNY and SVGAGI (reference sequence). CDR3 coding DNA: TGTGCCAGCAGTTACTCGACCGAGCCCCTATACAATGAGCAGTTCTTC. It yields the protein CASSYSTEPLYNEQFF.

The V call is TRBV9, the J call TRBJ2-7; TRBD1 is a possible D gene (6 bases). This CDR3 is 15 amino acids long. From germline, CDR1 is SGDLS and CDR2 YYNGEE. The V end was cut by 4 bases, the J end by 0 bases, with 14 bases between. This CDR3 reads CASSIDPDSSYEQYF. In DNA form, the CDR3 reads TGTGCCAGCAGCATAGACCCGGACAGCTCCTACGAGCAGTACTTC.

The chain recombines TRBV27 with TRBJ1-4, with D possibly matching TRBD1 (6 bases). CDR1 and CDR2 from the germline V gene are MNHEY and SMNVEV (reference sequence). This CDR3 comprises 12 residues. With 3 bases removed from V and 12 bases from J, the gap between germline ends came to 11 bases. CDR3 in DNA: TGTGCCAGCAGTTTTATAGGGGGGGAACTGTTTTTT. Translation: CASSFIGGELFF.

This rearrangement joins TRBV5-1 to TRBJ1-2; D possibly corresponds to TRBD1 (5 bases). CDR3 length equals 16 residues. The V gene lost 3 bases and the J gene lost 4 bases, with 19 bases spanning the gap. Per germline, CDR1 SGHRS and CDR2 YFSETQ. The CDR3 is CASSSAGGQGVYGYTF. The DNA of the CDR3 is TGCGCCAGCAGCTCCGCGGGAGGGCAGGGTGTCTATGGCTACACCTTC.

The V gene is TRBV5-6, the J gene TRBJ1-2; D is possibly TRBD1 (6 bases). Germline V gene sequence: CDR1 SGHDT, CDR2 YYEEEE. The CDR3 spans 16 residues. V was cut by 3 bases and J by 4 bases, with 19 bases left in between. The CDR3 here is CASSWGPAEGGYGYTF. In DNA form, the CDR3 reads TGTGCCAGCAGCTGGGGGCCGGCGGAGGGAGGCTATGGCTACACCTTC. Using reference TRBV5-6 and TRBJ1-2 for the parts outside the CDR3, the full variable domain is DAGVTQSPTHLIKTRGQQVTLRCSPKSGHDTVSWYQQALGQGPQFIFQYYEEEERQRGNFPDRFSGHQFPNYSSELNVNALLLGDSALYLCASSWGPAEGGYGYTFGSGTRLTVV.

J is TRBJ2-7 and V is TRBV7-7, with 12 bases identical to TRBD1. The CDR3 runs 15 residues. CDR1 and CDR2 (germline): SSHAT, FNYEAQ (reference sequence). Trimming removed 5 bases from V and 5 bases from J; junction bases left unmatched: 7. The chain's CDR3 is CASSMGQGAADEQYF. For the CDR3, the DNA is TGTGCCAGCAGCATGGGACAGGGGGCGGCTGACGAGCAGTACTTC.

The chain combines TRBV21-1 with TRBJ2-5; the listed D gene, TRBD1, was not tested against the DNA. TRBV21-1 is recorded as a pseudogene. The CDR3 totals 17 residues. The CDR3 bases are TGTGCCAGCAGCAAACGGCTCTGGGGGCAGGGGAAAGAGACCCAGTACTTC. Translating it yields CASSKRLWGQGKETQYF.

The genes are TRBV27 and TRBJ2-7; 7 bases map to TRBD1. Germline loops: CDR1 MNHEY, CDR2 SMNVEV (reference sequence). CDR3 length: 14 residues. After removal of 5 bases from V and 2 bases from J, the junction contained 6 bases not matched to a gene. The CDR3 DNA sequence: TGTGCCAGCAGTGTTACAGGGGTCCCCTACGAGCAGTACTTC. This codes for CASSVTGVPYEQYF.

The chain links TRBV27 to TRBJ1-5, with TRBD1 as a possible D gene (5 bases). The CDR3 has 17 residues. Germline values: CDR1 MNHEY, CDR2 SMNVEV (reference sequence). Trimming shortened V by 4 bases and J by 0 bases, and 16 bases separated the two germline ends. The CDR3 spells CASSSRGGPYSNQPQHF. CDR3 in DNA: TGTGCCAGCAGTTCACGTGGGGGTCCTTATAGCAATCAGCCCCAGCATTTT.

The rearrangement joins TRBV29-1 to TRBJ2-7, with 9 nucleotides matching TRBD1. CDR3 length equals 14 residues. Trimming cost V 0 bases and J 7 bases; bases outside gene matches: 7. Germline V lookup: CDR1 SQVTM, CDR2 ANQGSEA. The CDR3 sequence: CSVEEAGQGVEQYF. DNA of the CDR3: TGCAGCGTTGAAGAAGCGGGACAGGGCGTAGAGCAGTACTTC.

The chain uses TRBV5-4 and TRBJ2-5; 7 bases agree with TRBD2. CDR1 and CDR2 (germline): SGHNT, YYREEE (reference sequence). The V and J ends lost 2 bases and 3 bases, in that order; junction bases with no gene match: 13. This CDR3 is built from 17 residues. The CDR3 spells CASSLASGMGLEETQYF. Written as DNA, the CDR3 is TGTGCCAGCAGCTTAGCTAGCGGCATGGGCCTTGAAGAGACCCAGTACTTC.

The chain is built from TRBV27 and TRBJ2-1; tentatively, D is TRBD2 (6 bases). The germline V gene has CDR1 MNHEY and CDR2 SMNVEV (reference sequence). The CDR3 extends over 15 amino acids. The V end was cut by 3 bases, the J end by 0 bases, with 9 bases between. The CDR3 DNA reads TGTGCCAGCAGTTTGGGAGGTAGCTCCTACAATGAGCAGTTCTTC. It yields the protein CASSLGGSSYNEQFF.

This clone was counted only a few times. This chain connects TRBV28 to TRBJ2-1, with TRBD1 matching 7 bases. With 5 bases clipped from V and 3 bases from J, the junction kept 4 bases outside the gene matches. In germline, CDR1 is MDHEN, CDR2 SYDVKM. The CDR3 contains 14 residues. CDR3 loop: CASSPGQIYNEQFF. CDR3 bases: TGTGCCAGCAGTCCGGGACAGATCTACAATGAGCAGTTCTTC.

This chain uses TRBV5-4 with TRBJ2-7; D possibly uses TRBD1 or TRBD2 (5 bases each). CDR1 SGHNT and CDR2 YYREEE come from the germline V gene (reference sequence). The CDR3 length is 14 residues. V gave up 3 bases and J gave up 1 base, with 11 bases separating them. The CDR3 sequence: CASSSRDGSYEQYF. The CDR3 DNA follows: TGTGCCAGCAGCTCCCGGGACGGATCCTACGAGCAGTACTTC.

The chain is built from TRBV29-1 and TRBJ2-5; 14 bases agree with TRBD2. The CDR3 is made up of 16 amino acids. V was pared by 6 bases and J by 5 bases, with 11 bases of the junction left unmatched. Germline assignment: CDR1 SQVTM and CDR2 ANQGSEA. Written as DNA, the CDR3 is TGCAGCGTCGCCGGGACTAGCGGGGGTCATGGGGAGACCCAGTACTTC. It translates to CSVAGTSGGHGETQYF. The variable domain in full, with the rest retrieved from reference TRBV29-1 and TRBJ2-5, is SAVISQKPSRDICQRGTSLTIQCQVDSQVTMMFWYRQQPGQSLTLIATANQGSEATYESGFVIDKFPISRPNLTFSTLTVSNMSPEDSSIYLCSVAGTSGGHGETQYFGPGTRLLVL.